What follows are 27 T cell receptor beta chains derived from one specimen sequenced in a study of T cells in localized non-small cell lung cancer. Clones were read by immunoSEQ multiplex PCR, and TCRdb kept only the in-frame ones, dropping some. The sample shows about 72,000 clones, approximately 85% of them seen only once. The sequences come from peripheral blood, collected before any cancer treatment. These receptors were obtained from a female donor over 55 with stage I lung adenocarcinoma.

There are a few counts of this clone. This chain links TRBV2 with TRBJ2-7, with 9 bases aligning to TRBD2. CDR1 is SNHLY and CDR2 is FYNNEI in the germline V gene. The CDR3 runs to 17 residues. V lost 3 bases, J lost 0 bases, and 9 bases stayed unmatched. CDR3 amino acids: CASSDPLASGDSYEQYF. For the CDR3, the DNA is TGTGCCAGCAGTGACCCCCTGGCTAGCGGGGACTCCTACGAGCAGTACTTC.

The V and J genes are TRBV11-2 and TRBJ2-5; the D gene is possibly TRBD2 (6 bases). The V and J ends lost 5 bases and 3 bases respectively, with 19 bases between them. Per germline, CDR1 SGHAT and CDR2 FQNNGV. The CDR3 extends over 16 amino acids. The CDR3 region is CASSKGLSGWEETQYF. In nucleotides, the CDR3 is TGTGCCAGCAGCAAAGGGTTGAGCGGGTGGGAAGAGACCCAGTACTTC.

The rearrangement uses TRBV6-1 and TRBJ1-1, with TRBD1 as a possible D gene (5 bases). Trimming cost V 3 bases and J 7 bases, with 15 bases left between them. The CDR3 length is 14 residues. CDR1 MNHNS and CDR2 SASEGT come from the germline V gene. CDR3 in amino acids: CASSEGPRTYEAFF. CDR3 nucleotide sequence: TGTGCCAGCAGTGAGGGGCCCCGGACTTATGAAGCTTTCTTT.

The rearrangement uses TRBV11-2 and TRBJ2-1; 10 bases line up with TRBD2. Germline CDR1 SGHAT, CDR2 FQNNGV. The trim removed 4 bases at V and 7 bases at J, leaving 7 bases unmatched. This CDR3 spans 15 amino acids. The CDR3 region has the DNA TGTGCCAGCAGCTCACCGGGACTAGCGTGGAATGAGCAGTTCTTC. The encoded protein is CASSSPGLAWNEQFF.

This clone has a single count. V and J are TRBV28 and TRBJ1-1, with 7 positions matching TRBD1. CDR1 is MDHEN, CDR2 SYDVKM, per germline. The CDR3 is 13 residues long. V shed 7 bases, J shed 4 bases, and the junction held 6 bases outside the gene matches. CDR3 in amino acids: CASKGAVGTEAFF. The CDR3 bases are TGTGCCAGCAAGGGGGCGGTTGGCACTGAAGCTTTCTTT. Together with reference TRBV28 and TRBJ1-1, the CDR3 gives the full variable domain: DVKVTQSSRYLVKRTGEKVFLECVQDMDHENMFWYRQDPGLGLRLIYFSYDVKMKEKGDIPEGYSVSREKKERFSLILESASTNQTSMYLCASKGAVGTEAFFGQGTRLTVV.

The gene calls are TRBV15 and TRBJ2-3; TRBD1 matches 7 bases. The CDR3 has 15 residues. The V gene end was trimmed by 1 base and the J gene end by 6 bases; junction bases not matched to a gene: 7. The germline V gene has CDR1 LNHNV and CDR2 YYDKDF (reference sequence). CDR3 loop: CATSRALQGSDTQYF. CDR3 sequence (DNA): TGTGCCACCAGCAGAGCTCTACAGGGGTCCGATACGCAGTATTTT. The full variable domain, its missing parts supplied by reference TRBV15 and TRBJ2-3, is DAMVIQNPRYQVTQFGKPVTLSCSQTLNHNVMYWYQQKSSQAPKLLFHYYDKDFNNEADTPDNFQSRRPNTSFCFLDIRSPGLGDTAMYLCATSRALQGSDTQYFGPGTRLTVL.

The chain uses TRBV5-1 and TRBJ2-1; TRBD2 matches 7 bases. Trimming removed 6 bases from V and 8 bases from J; junction bases left unmatched: 14. Per the germline V gene, CDR1 is SGHRS and CDR2 is YFSETQ. The CDR3 sequence is 15 residues long. CDR3 protein: CASTPRAAGVYEQFF. In nucleotides, the CDR3 is TGCGCCAGCACCCCCCGGGCGGCGGGGGTTTATGAGCAGTTCTTC.

V is TRBV5-1 and J is TRBJ2-7, with 7 bases identical to TRBD1. V was clipped by 2 bases and J by 4 bases; unmatched bases: 6. CDR3 length equals 14 residues. Germline V gene sequence: CDR1 SGHRS, CDR2 YFSETQ. Here the CDR3 reads CASSFEGGGYEQYF. The CDR3 nucleotides are TGCGCCAGCAGCTTTGAAGGGGGCGGGTACGAGCAGTACTTC.

CDR3: CASSYGLESYEQYF. The CDR3 DNA sequence: TGTGCCAGCAGTTACGGACTAGAGTCCTACGAGCAGTACTTC. The chain uses TRBV6-5 and TRBJ2-7, with TRBD2 matching 7 bases. V was clipped by 2 bases and J by 1 base; unmatched bases: 2. Germline V lookup: CDR1 MNHEY, CDR2 SVGAGI. The CDR3 runs to 14 residues.

The chain links TRBV30 to TRBJ2-7; TRBD2 might be the D (5 bases). This CDR3 contains 14 residues. Deletions cut 0 bases from V and 0 bases from J, with 9 bases between. Per germline, CDR1 GTSNPN and CDR2 SVGIG (reference sequence). The CDR3 nucleotides read TGTGCCTGGAGTGTAGGTGGGAGCTCCTACGAGCAGTACTTC. Its translation is CAWSVGGSSYEQYF.

The CDR3 DNA reads as TGTGCCAGCAGTGCGACTAGCGGGGGGGGGCAAGAGACCCAGTACTTC. It codes for CASSATSGGGQETQYF. V and J are TRBV11-3 and TRBJ2-5; 14 nucleotides align to TRBD2. The length of the CDR3 is 16 residues. Germline CDR1 reads SGHNT; CDR2 reads YENEEA. The V segment lost 6 bases and the J segment 2 bases; nucleotides outside the gene matches: 5.

The V call is TRBV28, the J call TRBJ2-4; no reliable D call. This CDR3 is built from 15 residues. V was trimmed by 6 bases and J by 0 bases, leaving 12 bases between them. In germline, CDR1 is MDHEN, CDR2 SYDVKM. CDR3 in amino acids: CASRDRTGAKNIQYF. The CDR3 DNA follows: TGTGCCAGCAGAGATCGGACGGGAGCCAAAAACATTCAGTACTTC.

This CDR3 is CASSHDRGSGELFF. The CDR3 coding sequence is TGTGCCAGCAGCCACGACAGGGGGTCCGGGGAGCTGTTTTTT. V is TRBV14 and J is TRBJ2-2; 9 bases match TRBD1. Germline values: CDR1 SGHDN, CDR2 FVKESK. The ends lost 3 bases at V and 6 bases at J; junction bases unmatched: 2. The CDR3 has 14 residues.

The gene calls are TRBV11-3 and TRBJ1-1; no reliable D call. Germline CDR1 and CDR2: SGHNT and YENEEA. This CDR3 comprises 13 residues. Trimming stripped 5 bases from V and 1 base from J, with 8 bases between. CDR3 bases: TGTGCCAGCAGCAAAGGACGGAACACTGAAGCTTTCTTT. Its protein is CASSKGRNTEAFF.

The gene calls are TRBV7-9 and TRBJ2-5; 7 nucleotides match TRBD1. The CDR3 totals 16 residues. J was trimmed by 5 bases and V by 4 bases; bases with no gene match: 13. Germline V CDR1 and CDR2: SEHNR, FQNEAQ (reference sequence). CDR3 amino acids: CASSSNPGTVKETQYF. For the CDR3, the DNA is TGTGCCAGCAGCTCCAATCCCGGGACAGTTAAGGAGACCCAGTACTTC.

J is TRBJ2-1 and V is TRBV4-1, with TRBD2 matching over 12 bases. In germline, CDR1 is MGHRA, CDR2 YSYEKL. V trimming: 3 bases; J trimming: 8 bases; junction bases outside the gene matches: 5. The CDR3 has 15 amino acids. The CDR3 here is CASSHLAGGPYEQFF. The CDR3 DNA is TGCGCCAGCAGCCACCTAGCGGGGGGGCCGTATGAGCAGTTCTTC.

The chain joins TRBV5-6 to TRBJ2-1; TRBD2 matches 13 bases. The ends lost 4 bases at V and 5 bases at J; junction bases unmatched: 6. The CDR3 loop spans 16 amino acids. Looked up from germline, CDR1 is SGHDT and CDR2 is YYEEEE. The CDR3 DNA is TGTGCCAGCAGCAGGACTAGCGGGAGCCTAGACAATGAGCAGTTCTTC. This codes for CASSRTSGSLDNEQFF.

J is TRBJ2-3 and V is TRBV5-1; unclear D gene. The CDR3 contains 12 residues. Germline V CDR1 and CDR2: SGHRS, YFSETQ. V dropped 0 bases and J dropped 6 bases, with 5 bases sitting between them. Written as DNA, the CDR3 is TGCGCCAGCAGCTTGGCCCGGGATACGCAGTATTTT. Protein product: CASSLARDTQYF.

The chain carries TRBV6-1 and TRBJ1-5, with 8 bases that match TRBD1. Trimming cost V 4 bases and J 9 bases; bases outside gene matches: 11. CDR3 length: 15 amino acids. Germline loops: CDR1 MNHNS, CDR2 SASEGT. CDR3 sequence (DNA): TGTGCCAGCAGTGCCCCGAACAGGGGGGAGTGGCCCCAGCATTTT. As protein: CASSAPNRGEWPQHF.

This clone was detected only a few times. The CDR3 nucleotides are TGTGCCAGCTCGGGGACTAGCGTTAATGAGCAGTTCTTC. It yields the protein CASSGTSVNEQFF. The J gene is TRBJ2-1, the V gene TRBV18, with 10 bases lining up with TRBD2. This CDR3 has 13 amino acids. Per the germline V gene, CDR1 is KGHSH and CDR2 is LQKENI. Trimming at V came to 6 bases and at J to 7 bases, leaving 3 bases not matched to a gene.

V and J are TRBV25-1 and TRBJ2-5; 14 nucleotides line up with TRBD2. Losses at the gene ends were 4 bases for V and 4 bases for J; bases not matched to a gene: 11. Germline V lookup: CDR1 MGHDK, CDR2 SYGVNS. The CDR3 runs to 18 residues. CDR3 coding DNA: TGTGCCAGCAGTGCCCCCCGACTAGCGGGGGGGTTAGGAGAGACCCAGTACTTC. It yields the protein CASSAPRLAGGLGETQYF. The full variable domain, rest sourced from reference TRBV25-1 and TRBJ2-5, is EADIYQTPRYLVIGTGKKITLECSQTMGHDKMYWYQQDPGMELHLIHYSYGVNSTEKGDLSSESTVSRIRTEHFPLTLESARPSHTSQYLCASSAPRLAGGLGETQYFGPGTRLLVL.

This clone was detected once. The chain employs TRBV7-3 and TRBJ2-3, with TRBD1 matching over 7 bases. This CDR3 has 15 residues. Germline values: CDR1 SGHTA, CDR2 FQGTGA. V lost 5 bases, J lost 6 bases, and 11 bases stayed unmatched. The CDR3 loop is CASSPQGVQSDTQYF. The DNA of the CDR3 is TGTGCCAGCAGCCCCCAGGGGGTTCAATCCGATACGCAGTATTTT.

This chain joins TRBV7-8 and TRBJ1-4; weak D call: TRBD1 (6 bases). The CDR3 is 15 residues long. CDR1 and CDR2 from the germline V gene are SGHVS and FQNEAQ. Trimming removed 5 bases at V and 0 bases at J, with 10 bases between. The CDR3 is CASSDRQATNEKLFF. CDR3 in DNA: TGTGCCAGCAGCGATCGACAGGCAACTAATGAAAAACTGTTTTTT.

The V gene is TRBV28, the J gene TRBJ1-1, with D perhaps TRBD1 (5 bases). V lost 7 bases to trimming and J lost 2 bases, with 17 bases between them. Germline CDR1 is MDHEN and CDR2 is SYDVKM. This CDR3 contains 15 residues. The CDR3 nucleotides are TGTGCCAGCACAAAACCACAGGAGGTAAACACTGAAGCTTTCTTT. This encodes CASTKPQEVNTEAFF.

The chain joins TRBV10-3 to TRBJ1-1; maybe TRBD1 (6 bases). The CDR3 consists of 15 residues. Germline V gene data show CDR1 as ENHRY and CDR2 as SYGVKD. Trimming removed 7 bases from V and 0 bases from J, with 15 bases in between. The CDR3 DNA is TGTGCCATCAAGACCGTAACAGGGCTGAACACTGAAGCTTTCTTT. Translating gives CAIKTVTGLNTEAFF.

The CDR3 nucleotides are TGTGCCAGCAGCTTATACAGGGGGCGAGGGTCGGAGACCCAGTACTTC. It yields the protein CASSLYRGRGSETQYF. The V gene is TRBV5-5, the J gene TRBJ2-5; 9 nucleotides align to TRBD1. The V segment lost 2 bases and the J segment 5 bases; nucleotides outside the gene matches: 10. Germline values: CDR1 SGHKS, CDR2 YYEKEE (reference sequence). The CDR3 runs 16 residues.

Worth noting for this clone: In the same sample, other DNA sequences code for this CDR3. The chain recombines TRBV5-1 with TRBJ2-5; D is unresolved. The CDR3 loop spans 11 amino acids. V lost 4 bases and J lost 1, with 2 bases in between. Germline loops: CDR1 SGHRS, CDR2 YFSETQ. CDR3 in DNA: TGCGCCAGCAGCATCCAAGAGACCCAGTACTTC. This translates into CASSIQETQYF.